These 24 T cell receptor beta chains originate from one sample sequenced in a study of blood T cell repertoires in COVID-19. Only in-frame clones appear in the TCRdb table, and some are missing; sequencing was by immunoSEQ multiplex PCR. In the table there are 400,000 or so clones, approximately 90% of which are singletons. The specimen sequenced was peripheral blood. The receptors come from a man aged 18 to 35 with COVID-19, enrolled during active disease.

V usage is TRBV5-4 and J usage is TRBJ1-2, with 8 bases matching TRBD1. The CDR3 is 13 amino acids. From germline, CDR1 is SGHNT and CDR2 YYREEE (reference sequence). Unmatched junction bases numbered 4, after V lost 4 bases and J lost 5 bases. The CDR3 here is CASSPQGEYGYTF. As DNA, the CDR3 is TGTGCCAGCAGCCCACAGGGGGAATATGGCTACACCTTC.

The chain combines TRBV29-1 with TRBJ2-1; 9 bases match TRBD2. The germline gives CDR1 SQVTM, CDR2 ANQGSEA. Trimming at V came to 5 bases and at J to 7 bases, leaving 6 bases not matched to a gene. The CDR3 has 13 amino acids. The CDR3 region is CSVTGLAINEQFF. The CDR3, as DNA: TGCAGCGTTACGGGACTAGCTATTAATGAGCAGTTCTTC.

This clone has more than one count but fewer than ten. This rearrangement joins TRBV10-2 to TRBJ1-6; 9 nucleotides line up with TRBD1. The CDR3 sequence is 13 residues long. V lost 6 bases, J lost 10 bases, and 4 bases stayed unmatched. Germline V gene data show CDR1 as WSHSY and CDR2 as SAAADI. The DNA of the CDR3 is TGCGCCAGCAGAGCACAGGGGGCATCACCCCTCCACTTT. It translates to CASRAQGASPLHF.

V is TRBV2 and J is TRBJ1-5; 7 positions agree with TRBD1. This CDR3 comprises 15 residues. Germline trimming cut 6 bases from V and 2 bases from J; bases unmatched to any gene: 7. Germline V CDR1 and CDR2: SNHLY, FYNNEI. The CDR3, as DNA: TGTGCCAGCAGCGTGAACGGACAGGGCAATCAGCCCCAGCATTTT. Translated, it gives CASSVNGQGNQPQHF.

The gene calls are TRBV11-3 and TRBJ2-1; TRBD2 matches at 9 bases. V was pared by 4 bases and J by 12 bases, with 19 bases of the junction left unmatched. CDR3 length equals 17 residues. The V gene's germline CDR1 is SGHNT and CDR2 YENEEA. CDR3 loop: CASSSSPRVAGVMGQFF. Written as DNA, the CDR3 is TGTGCCAGCAGCTCTAGCCCCAGGGTAGCGGGAGTTATGGGGCAGTTCTTC.

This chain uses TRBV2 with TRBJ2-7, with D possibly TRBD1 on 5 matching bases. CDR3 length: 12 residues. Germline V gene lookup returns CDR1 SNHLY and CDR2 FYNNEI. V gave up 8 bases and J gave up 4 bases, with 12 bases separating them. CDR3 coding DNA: TGTGCCAGCGGCGACAGTTTTTACGAGCAGTACTTC. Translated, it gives CASGDSFYEQYF.

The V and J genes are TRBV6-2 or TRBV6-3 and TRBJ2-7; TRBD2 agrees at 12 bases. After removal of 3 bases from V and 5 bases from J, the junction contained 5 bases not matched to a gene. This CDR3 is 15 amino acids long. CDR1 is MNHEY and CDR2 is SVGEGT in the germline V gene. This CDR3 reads CASSYPSGGAHEQYF. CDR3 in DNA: TGTGCCAGCAGTTATCCTAGCGGGGGGGCTCACGAGCAGTACTTC.

CDR3 in amino acids: CASSLDEGSGNTIYF. The CDR3, as DNA: TGCGCCAGCAGCTTGGATGAGGGATCTGGAAACACCATATATTTT. The chain carries TRBV5-1 and TRBJ1-3, with D unresolved. Per germline, CDR1 SGHRS and CDR2 YFSETQ. The CDR3 spans 15 residues. Trimming took 0 bases from V and 1 from J, leaving 8 bases between them.

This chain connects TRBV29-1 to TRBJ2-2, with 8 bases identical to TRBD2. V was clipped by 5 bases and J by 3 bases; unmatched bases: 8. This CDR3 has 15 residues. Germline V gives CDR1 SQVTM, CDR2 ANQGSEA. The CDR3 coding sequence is TGCAGCGTTAGGGGCGGGAGGTTGGACACCGGGGAGCTGTTTTTT. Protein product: CSVRGGRLDTGELFF.

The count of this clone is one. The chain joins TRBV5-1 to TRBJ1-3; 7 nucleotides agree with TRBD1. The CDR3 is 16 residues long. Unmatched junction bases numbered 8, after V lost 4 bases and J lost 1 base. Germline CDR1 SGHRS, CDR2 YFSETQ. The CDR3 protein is CASSGPAGGSGNTIYF. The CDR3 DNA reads TGCGCCAGCAGCGGACCGGCAGGGGGATCTGGAAACACCATATATTTT.

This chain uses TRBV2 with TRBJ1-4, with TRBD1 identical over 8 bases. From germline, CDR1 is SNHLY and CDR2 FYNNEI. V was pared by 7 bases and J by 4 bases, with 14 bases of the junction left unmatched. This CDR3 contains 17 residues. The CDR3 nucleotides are TGTGCCAGCAAAGAGGGGGGACAGGCAACGGATAATGAAAAACTGTTTTTT. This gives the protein CASKEGGQATDNEKLFF.

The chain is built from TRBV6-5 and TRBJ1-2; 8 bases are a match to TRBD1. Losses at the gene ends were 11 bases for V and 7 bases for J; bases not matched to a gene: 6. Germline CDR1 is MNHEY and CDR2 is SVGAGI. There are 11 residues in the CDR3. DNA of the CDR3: TGTGCCGGAGACAGGGGCGGTGGCTACACCTTC. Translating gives CAGDRGGGYTF.

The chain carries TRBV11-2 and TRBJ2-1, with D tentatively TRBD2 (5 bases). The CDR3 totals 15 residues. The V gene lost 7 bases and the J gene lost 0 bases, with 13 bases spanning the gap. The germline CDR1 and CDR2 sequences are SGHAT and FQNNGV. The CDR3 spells CASTESGSSYNEQFF. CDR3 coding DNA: TGTGCCAGCACCGAGAGCGGAAGCTCCTACAATGAGCAGTTCTTC.

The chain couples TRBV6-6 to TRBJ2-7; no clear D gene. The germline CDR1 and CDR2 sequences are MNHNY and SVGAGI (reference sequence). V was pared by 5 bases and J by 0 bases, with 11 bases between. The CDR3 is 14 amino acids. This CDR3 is CASSPNLSSYEQYF. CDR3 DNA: TGTGCCAGCAGTCCTAACTTAAGCTCCTACGAGCAGTACTTC.

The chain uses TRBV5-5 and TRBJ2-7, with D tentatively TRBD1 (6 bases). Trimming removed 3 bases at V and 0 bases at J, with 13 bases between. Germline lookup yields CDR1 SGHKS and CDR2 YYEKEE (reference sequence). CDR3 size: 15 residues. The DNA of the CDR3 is TGTGCCAGCAGCTCTCCGGGACACCTCTCCTACGAGCAGTACTTC. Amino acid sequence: CASSSPGHLSYEQYF.

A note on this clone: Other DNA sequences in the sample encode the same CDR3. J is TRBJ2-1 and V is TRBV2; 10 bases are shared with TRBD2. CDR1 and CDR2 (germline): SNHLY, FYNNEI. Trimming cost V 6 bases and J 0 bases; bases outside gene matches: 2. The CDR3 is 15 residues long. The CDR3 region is CASRASGSSYNEQFF. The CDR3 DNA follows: TGTGCCAGCAGGGCTAGCGGGAGCTCCTACAATGAGCAGTTCTTC.

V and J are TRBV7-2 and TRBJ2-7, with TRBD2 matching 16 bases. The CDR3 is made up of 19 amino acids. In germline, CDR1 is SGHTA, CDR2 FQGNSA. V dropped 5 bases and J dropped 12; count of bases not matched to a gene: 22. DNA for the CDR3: TGTGCCAGCAGCCCAAGACCCCCGGTGTTGGGACTAGCGGGGGGGCGTCGGTACTTC. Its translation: CASSPRPPVLGLAGGRRYF.

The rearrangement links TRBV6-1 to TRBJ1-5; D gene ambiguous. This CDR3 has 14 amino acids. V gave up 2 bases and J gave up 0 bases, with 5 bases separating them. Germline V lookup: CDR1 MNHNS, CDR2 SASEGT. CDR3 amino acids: CASSERYSNQPQHF. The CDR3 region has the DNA TGTGCCAGCAGTGAACGGTATAGCAATCAGCCCCAGCATTTT.

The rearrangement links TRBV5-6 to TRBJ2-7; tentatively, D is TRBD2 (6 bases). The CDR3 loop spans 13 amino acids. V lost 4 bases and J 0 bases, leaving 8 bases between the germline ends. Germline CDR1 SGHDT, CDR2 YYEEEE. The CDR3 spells CASSQGLSYEQYF. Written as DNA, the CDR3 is TGTGCCAGCAGCCAGGGACTCTCCTACGAGCAGTACTTC.

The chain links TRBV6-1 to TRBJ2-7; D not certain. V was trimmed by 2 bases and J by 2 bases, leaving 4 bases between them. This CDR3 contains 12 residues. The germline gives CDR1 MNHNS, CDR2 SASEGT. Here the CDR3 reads CASSERAYEQYF. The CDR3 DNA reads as TGTGCCAGCAGTGAAAGAGCCTACGAGCAGTACTTC.

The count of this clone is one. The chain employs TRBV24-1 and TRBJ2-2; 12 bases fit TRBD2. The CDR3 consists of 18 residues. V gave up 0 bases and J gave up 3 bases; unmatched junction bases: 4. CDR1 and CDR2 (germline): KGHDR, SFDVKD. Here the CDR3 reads CATSDLKLAGGHTGELFF. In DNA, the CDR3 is TGTGCCACCAGTGATTTGAAACTAGCGGGGGGTCACACCGGGGAGCTGTTTTTT.

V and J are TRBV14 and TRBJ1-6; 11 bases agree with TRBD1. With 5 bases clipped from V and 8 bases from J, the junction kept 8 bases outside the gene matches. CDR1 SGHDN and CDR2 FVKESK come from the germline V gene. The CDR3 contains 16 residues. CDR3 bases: TGTGCCAGCAGCAAATCCGGGACAGGGGGATATTCACCCCTCCACTTT. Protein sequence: CASSKSGTGGYSPLHF.

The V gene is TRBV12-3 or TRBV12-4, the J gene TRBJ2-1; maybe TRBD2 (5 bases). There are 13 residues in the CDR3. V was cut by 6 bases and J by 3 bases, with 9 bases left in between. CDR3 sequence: CASRVTSYNEQFF. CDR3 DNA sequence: TGTGCCAGCAGGGTCACTAGCTACAATGAGCAGTTCTTC.

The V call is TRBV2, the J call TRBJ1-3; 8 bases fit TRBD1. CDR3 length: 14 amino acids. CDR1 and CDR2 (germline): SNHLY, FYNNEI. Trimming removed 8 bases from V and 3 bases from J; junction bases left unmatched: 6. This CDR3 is CASCRGLGGNTIYF. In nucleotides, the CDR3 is TGTGCCAGCTGCAGGGGGCTGGGTGGAAACACCATATATTTT.